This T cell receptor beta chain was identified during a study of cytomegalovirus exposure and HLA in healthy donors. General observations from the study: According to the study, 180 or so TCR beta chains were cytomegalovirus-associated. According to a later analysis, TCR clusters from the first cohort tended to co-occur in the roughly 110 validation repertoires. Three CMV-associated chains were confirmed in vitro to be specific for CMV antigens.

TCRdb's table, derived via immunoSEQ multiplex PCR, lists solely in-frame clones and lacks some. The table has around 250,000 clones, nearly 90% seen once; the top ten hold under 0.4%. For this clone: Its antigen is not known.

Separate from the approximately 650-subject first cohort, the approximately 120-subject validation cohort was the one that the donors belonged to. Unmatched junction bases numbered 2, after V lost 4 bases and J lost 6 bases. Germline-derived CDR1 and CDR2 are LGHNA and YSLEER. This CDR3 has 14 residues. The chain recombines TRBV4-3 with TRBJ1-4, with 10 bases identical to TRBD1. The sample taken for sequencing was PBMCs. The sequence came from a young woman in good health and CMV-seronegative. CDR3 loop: CASSRGQGYEKLFF. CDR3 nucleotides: TGCGCCAGCAGCCGGGGACAGGGGTATGAAAAACTGTTTTTT.